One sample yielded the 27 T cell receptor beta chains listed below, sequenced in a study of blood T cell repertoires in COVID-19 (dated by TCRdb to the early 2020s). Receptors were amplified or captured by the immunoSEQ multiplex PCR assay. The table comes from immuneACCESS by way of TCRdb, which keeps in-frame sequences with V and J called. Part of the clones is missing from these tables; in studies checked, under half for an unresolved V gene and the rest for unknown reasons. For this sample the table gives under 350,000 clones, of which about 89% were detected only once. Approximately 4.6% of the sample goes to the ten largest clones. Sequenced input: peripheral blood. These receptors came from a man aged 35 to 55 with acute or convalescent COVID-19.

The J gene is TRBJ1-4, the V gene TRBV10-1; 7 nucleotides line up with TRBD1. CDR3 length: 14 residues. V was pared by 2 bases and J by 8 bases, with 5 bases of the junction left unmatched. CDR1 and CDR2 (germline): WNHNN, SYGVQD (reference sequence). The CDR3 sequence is CASSEGTEGEKLFF. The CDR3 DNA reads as TGCGCCAGCAGTGAGGGGACAGAAGGAGAAAAACTGTTTTTT.

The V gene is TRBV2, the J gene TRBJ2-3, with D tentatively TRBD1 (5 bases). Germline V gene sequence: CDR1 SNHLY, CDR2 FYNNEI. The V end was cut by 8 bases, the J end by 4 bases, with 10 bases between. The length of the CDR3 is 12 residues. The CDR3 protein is CASWGAPDTQYF. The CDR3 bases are TGTGCCAGCTGGGGCGCCCCAGATACGCAGTATTTT.

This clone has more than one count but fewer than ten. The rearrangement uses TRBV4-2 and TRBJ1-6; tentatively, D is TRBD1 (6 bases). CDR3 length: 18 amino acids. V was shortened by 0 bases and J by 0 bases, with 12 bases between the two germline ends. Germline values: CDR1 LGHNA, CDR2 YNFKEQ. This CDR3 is CASSQEPGTSSYNSPLHF. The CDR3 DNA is TGTGCCAGCAGCCAAGAGCCTGGGACAAGCTCCTATAATTCACCCCTCCACTTT.

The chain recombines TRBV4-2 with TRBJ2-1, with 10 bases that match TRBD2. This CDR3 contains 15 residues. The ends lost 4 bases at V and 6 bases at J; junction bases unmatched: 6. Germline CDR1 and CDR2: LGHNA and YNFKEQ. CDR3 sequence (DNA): TGTGCCAGCAGCCCCAGCGGGGGGGCCAGCAATGAGCAGTTCTTC. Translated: CASSPSGGASNEQFF.

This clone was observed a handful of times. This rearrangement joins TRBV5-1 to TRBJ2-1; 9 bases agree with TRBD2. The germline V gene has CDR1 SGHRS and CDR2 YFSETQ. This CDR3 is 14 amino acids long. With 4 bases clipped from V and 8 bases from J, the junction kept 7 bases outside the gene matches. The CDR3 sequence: CASSHGTSLYEQFF. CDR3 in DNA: TGCGCCAGCAGCCACGGGACTAGCTTATATGAGCAGTTCTTC.

The CDR3 loop is CASSVPRGTGNEQYF. CDR3 DNA: TGTGCCAGCAGTGTCCCCAGGGGGACAGGGAACGAGCAGTACTTC. The V gene is TRBV25-1, the J gene TRBJ2-7, with 9 positions matching TRBD1. The CDR3 has 15 amino acids. Trimming took 4 bases from V and 5 from J; bases not matched to a gene: 9. Germline CDR1 and CDR2: MGHDK and SYGVNS.

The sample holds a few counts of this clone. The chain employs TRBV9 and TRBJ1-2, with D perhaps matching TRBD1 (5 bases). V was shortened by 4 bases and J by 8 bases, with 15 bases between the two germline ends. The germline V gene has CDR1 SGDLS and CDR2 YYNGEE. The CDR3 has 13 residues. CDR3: CASSLGSQGGYTF. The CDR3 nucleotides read TGTGCCAGCAGCCTTGGGTCTCAGGGAGGCTACACCTTC.

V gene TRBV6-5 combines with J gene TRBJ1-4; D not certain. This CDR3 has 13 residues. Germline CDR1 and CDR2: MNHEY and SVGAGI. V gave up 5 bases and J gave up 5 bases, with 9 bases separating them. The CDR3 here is CASSRGPNEKLFF. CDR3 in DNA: TGTGCCAGCAGTCGTGGGCCAAATGAAAAACTGTTTTTT.

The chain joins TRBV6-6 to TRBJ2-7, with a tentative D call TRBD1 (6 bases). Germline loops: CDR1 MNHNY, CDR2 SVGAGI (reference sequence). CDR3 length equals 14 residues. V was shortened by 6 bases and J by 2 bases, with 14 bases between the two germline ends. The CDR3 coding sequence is TGTGCCAGCAGCTACGCCACAGGGACCTACGAGCAGTACTTC. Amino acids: CASSYATGTYEQYF.

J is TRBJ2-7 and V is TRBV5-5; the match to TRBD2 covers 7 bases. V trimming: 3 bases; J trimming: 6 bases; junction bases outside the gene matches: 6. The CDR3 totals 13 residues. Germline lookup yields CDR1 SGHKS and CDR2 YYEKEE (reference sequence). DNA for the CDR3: TGTGCCAGCAGCTCCCGAGGGGAGGGCGAGCAGTACTTC. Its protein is CASSSRGEGEQYF. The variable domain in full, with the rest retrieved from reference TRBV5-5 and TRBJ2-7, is DAGVTQSPTHLIKTRGQQVTLRCSPISGHKSVSWYQQVLGQGPQFIFQYYEKEERGRGNFPDRFSARQFPNYSSELNVNALLLGDSALYLCASSSRGEGEQYFGPGTRLTVT.

The CDR3 nucleotides read TGTGCCAGCAGCCCGGGACTAGCGGTCCACAATGAGCAGTTCTTC. The encoded protein is CASSPGLAVHNEQFF. V usage is TRBV7-3 and J usage is TRBJ2-1, with 11 bases identical to TRBD2. The CDR3 covers 15 residues. Germline-derived CDR1 and CDR2 are SGHTA and FQGTGA. The ends lost 5 bases at V and 5 bases at J; junction bases unmatched: 5.

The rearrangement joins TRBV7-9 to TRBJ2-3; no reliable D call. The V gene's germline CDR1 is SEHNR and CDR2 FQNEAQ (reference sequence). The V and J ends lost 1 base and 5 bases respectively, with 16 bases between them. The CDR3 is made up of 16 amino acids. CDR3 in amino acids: CASSLGIVGGQDTQYF. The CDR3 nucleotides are TGTGCCAGCAGCTTAGGGATAGTCGGCGGCCAAGATACGCAGTATTTT.

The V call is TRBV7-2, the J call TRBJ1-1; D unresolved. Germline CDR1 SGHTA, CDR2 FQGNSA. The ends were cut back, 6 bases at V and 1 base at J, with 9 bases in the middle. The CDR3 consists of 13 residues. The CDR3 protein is CASRHGPNTEAFF. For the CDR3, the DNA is TGTGCCAGCAGGCATGGCCCGAACACTGAAGCTTTCTTT.

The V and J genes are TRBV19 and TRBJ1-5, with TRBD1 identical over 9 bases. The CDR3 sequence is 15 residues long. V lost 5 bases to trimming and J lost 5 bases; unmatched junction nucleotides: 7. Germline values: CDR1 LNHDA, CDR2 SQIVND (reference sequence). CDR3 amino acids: CASSATGGWDQPQHF. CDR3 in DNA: TGTGCCAGTAGTGCGACAGGGGGGTGGGATCAGCCCCAGCATTTT.

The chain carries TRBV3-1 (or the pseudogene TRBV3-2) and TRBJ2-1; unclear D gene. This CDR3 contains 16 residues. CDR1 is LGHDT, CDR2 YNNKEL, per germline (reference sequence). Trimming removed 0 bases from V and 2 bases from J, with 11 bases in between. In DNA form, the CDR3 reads TGTGCCAGCAGCCAAGAAACACAGACCACCTACAATGAGCAGTTCTTC. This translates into CASSQETQTTYNEQFF.

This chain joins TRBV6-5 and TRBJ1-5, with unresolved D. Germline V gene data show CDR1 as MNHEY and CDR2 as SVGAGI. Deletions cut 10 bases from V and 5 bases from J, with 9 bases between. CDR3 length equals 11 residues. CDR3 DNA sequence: TGTGCCACTTCTATCCATCAGCCCCAGCATTTT. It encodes CATSIHQPQHF.

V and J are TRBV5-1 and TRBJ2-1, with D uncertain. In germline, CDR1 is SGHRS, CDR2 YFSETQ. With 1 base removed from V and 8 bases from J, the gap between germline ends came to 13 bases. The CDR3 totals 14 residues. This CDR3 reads CASSLKTNRDEQFF. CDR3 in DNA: TGCGCCAGCAGCTTGAAAACCAACCGGGATGAGCAGTTCTTC.

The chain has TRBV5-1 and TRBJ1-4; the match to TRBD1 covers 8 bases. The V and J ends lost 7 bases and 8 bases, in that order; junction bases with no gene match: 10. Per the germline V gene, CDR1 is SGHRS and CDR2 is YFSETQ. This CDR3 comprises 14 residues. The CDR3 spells CASGRTGSREKLFF. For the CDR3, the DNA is TGCGCCAGCGGCAGGACAGGGAGTAGAGAAAAACTGTTTTTT.

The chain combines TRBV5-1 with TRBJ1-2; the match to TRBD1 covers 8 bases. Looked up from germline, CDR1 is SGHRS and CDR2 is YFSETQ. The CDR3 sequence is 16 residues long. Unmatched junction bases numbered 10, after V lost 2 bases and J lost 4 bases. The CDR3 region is CASSFTTGQDLYGYTF. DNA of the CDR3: TGCGCCAGCAGCTTCACGACGGGACAGGACCTCTATGGCTACACCTTC.

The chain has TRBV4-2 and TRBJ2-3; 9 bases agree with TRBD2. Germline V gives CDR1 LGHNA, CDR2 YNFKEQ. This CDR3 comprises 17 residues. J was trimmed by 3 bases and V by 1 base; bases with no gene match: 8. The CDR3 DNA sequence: TGTGCCAGCAGCCAAGGTCGGTCTAGCGGGGCTACAGATACGCAGTATTTT. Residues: CASSQGRSSGATDTQYF.

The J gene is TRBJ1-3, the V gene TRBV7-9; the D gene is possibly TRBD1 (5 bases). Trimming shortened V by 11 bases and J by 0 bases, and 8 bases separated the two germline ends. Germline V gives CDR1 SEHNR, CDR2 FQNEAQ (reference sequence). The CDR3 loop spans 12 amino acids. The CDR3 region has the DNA TGTGCCCCCGGGGGCTCTGGAAACACCATATATTTT. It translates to CAPGGSGNTIYF. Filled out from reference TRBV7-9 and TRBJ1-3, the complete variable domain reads DTGVSQNPRHKITKRGQNVTFRCDPISEHNRLYWYRQTLGQGPEFLTYFQNEAQLEKSRLLSDRFSAERPKGSFSTLEIQRTEQGDSAMYLCAPGGSGNTIYFGEGSWLTVV.

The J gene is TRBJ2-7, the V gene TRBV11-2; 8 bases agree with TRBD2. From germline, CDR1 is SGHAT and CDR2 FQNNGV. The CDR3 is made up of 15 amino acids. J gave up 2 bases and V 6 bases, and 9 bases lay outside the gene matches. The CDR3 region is CASSSRGGYAYEQYF. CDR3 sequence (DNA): TGTGCCAGCAGTTCCCGCGGGGGGTATGCCTACGAGCAGTACTTC.

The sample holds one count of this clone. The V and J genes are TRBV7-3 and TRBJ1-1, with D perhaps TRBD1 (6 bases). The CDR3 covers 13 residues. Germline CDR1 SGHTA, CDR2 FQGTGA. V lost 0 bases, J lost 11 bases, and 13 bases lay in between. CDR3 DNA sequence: TGTGCCAGCAGCTTAACGGGAGGGGGTATGGCTTTCTTT. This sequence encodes CASSLTGGGMAFF.

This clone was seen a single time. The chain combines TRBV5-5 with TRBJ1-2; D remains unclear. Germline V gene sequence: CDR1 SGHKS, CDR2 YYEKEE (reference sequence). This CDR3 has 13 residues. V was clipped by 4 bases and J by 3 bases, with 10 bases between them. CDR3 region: CASSVVRDYGYTF. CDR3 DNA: TGTGCCAGCAGCGTCGTGAGGGACTATGGCTACACCTTC.

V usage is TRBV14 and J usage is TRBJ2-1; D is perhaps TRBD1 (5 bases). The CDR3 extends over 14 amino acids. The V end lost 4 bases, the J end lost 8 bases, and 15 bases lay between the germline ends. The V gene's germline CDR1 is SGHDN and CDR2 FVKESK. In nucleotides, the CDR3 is TGTGCCAGCAGCCCGATTGATTCCAGGGATGAGCAGTTCTTC. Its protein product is CASSPIDSRDEQFF.

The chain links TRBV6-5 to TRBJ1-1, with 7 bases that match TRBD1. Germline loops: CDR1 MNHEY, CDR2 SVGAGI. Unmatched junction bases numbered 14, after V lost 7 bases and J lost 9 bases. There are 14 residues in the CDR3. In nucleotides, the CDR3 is TGTGCCAGCATCAGTCCGGGACAGACTCCTAAAGCTTTCTTT. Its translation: CASISPGQTPKAFF.

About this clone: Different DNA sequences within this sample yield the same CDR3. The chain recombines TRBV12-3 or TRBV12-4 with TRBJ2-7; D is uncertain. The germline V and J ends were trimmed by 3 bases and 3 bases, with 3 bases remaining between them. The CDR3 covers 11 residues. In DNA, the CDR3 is TGTGCCAGCAGTTTCGGCTACGAGCAGTACTTC. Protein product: CASSFGYEQYF.